Sequencing of this T cell receptor (beta chain) was carried out in a study of human T cells and chemical hapten exposure. This CDR3 has 15 residues. V lost 3 bases and J lost 1, with 11 bases in between. CDR1 is SGHVS, CDR2 FQNEAQ, per germline. TCRdb re-derived calls from the RACE reads in MiXCR, one entry per CDR3 protein. The sample has about 190,000 distinct CDR3 sequences, around 23% seen once. Time point defined: patch test 3, about 24 weeks after DPC sensitization. Treatment in this sample: therapeutic diphenylcyclopropenone sensitization with weekly scalp DPC. Source: whole blood, taken in connection with sensitization to the hapten diphenylcyclopropenone (DPC). This receptor was obtained from a middle-aged woman with alopecia areata. Some clones in this sample may be carry-over from other donors' samples. The chain uses TRBV7-8 and TRBJ2-3; D gene unclear. This CDR3 reads CASSLRRWGTDTQYF. The CDR3 DNA reads as TGTGCCAGCAGCTTGCGGCGGTGGGGCACAGATACGCAGTATTTT. Full variable domain (missing parts from reference TRBV7-8 and TRBJ2-3): GAGVSQSPRYKVAKRGQDVALRCDPISGHVSLFWYQQALGQGPEFLTYFQNEAQLDKSGLPSDRFFAERPEGSVSTLKIQRTQQEDSAVYLCASSLRRWGTDTQYFGPGTRLTVL.